This T cell receptor (beta chain) was sequenced for a study of blood T cell repertoires in COVID-19. The CDR3 length is 15 residues. Germline CDR1 is SGHVS and CDR2 is FQNEAQ. Deletions cut 0 bases from V and 10 bases from J, with 16 bases between. Method: immunoSEQ multiplex PCR; TCRdb's copy keeps in-frame clones and lacks some. The table lists tens of thousands of clones, around 86% of them singletons, with more than 5% in the top ten. The chain links TRBV7-8 to TRBJ1-5, with a weak D call TRBD1 (5 bases). Sample: peripheral blood. This TCR derives from a man between 60 and 70 years old with COVID-19, enrolled during active disease. CDR3 nucleotides: TGTGCCAGCAGCTTAGCGGAACAGGCGAATCGTCCCCAGCATTTT. Amino acid sequence: CASSLAEQANRPQHF.